The 17 T cell receptor beta chains below come from one sample, sequenced in a study of low-dose radiotherapy and immunotherapy resistance in tumors. Covering alpha and beta chains, TRAV- and TRBV-specific primers were used for the first-strand cDNA. For amplifying TCRs, the PCR ran for roughly 20 cycles with Phusion, which was used together with a constant-region primer and the adapter on the V primers. TCRdb analysed the reads with MiXCR anew, one entry per CDR3 protein. The repertoire holds around 64,000 distinct CDR3 sequences, with roughly 29% as singletons. The sample's time point: before trial treatment. The sample was PBMCs, taken before treatment. These TCRs come from a male donor with rectosigmoid adenocarcinoma.

In regard to this clonotype: A read error likely explains this, since a far larger clone differs by one base. The chain has TRBV26 and TRBJ2-1; the table's D gene call, TRBD2, was not cross checked with the DNA. TRBV26 is marked as a pseudogene. The CDR3 consists of 17 residues. The CDR3: CASSETPFSGNYNEQFF. CDR3 DNA: TGTGCCAGCAGTGAAACACCATTTAGCGGGAACTACAATGAGCAGTTCTTC.

This clonotype was seen a handful of times. A far larger clone lies a single base away; this is likely a read error. The chain joins TRBV11-2 to TRBJ2-7; possibly TRBD2 for D (5 bases). CDR1 and CDR2 from the germline V gene are SGHAT and FQNNGV. V dropped 4 bases and J dropped 7 bases, with 20 bases sitting between them. This CDR3 is built from 15 residues. The CDR3 DNA reads as TGTGCCAGCAGCTCCAGCGGACGCTCCTACAATGAGCAGTACTTC. Translation gives CASSSSGRSYNEQYF.

In this sample, this clonotype turned up a few times. This is likely an artifact of a read error, given a far larger clone one base away. This chain joins TRBV3-1 and TRBJ2-1, with 14 bases lining up with TRBD2. CDR3 length equals 17 residues. The V gene's germline CDR1 is LGHDT and CDR2 YNNKEL (reference sequence). The trim removed 6 bases at V and 10 bases at J, leaving 14 bases unmatched. Here the CDR3 reads CASRSTSGRASSYEQFF. The CDR3 DNA reads as TGTGCCAGCAGGTCGACTAGCGGGAGGGCCTCCTCCTACGAGCAGTTCTTC.

The chain couples TRBV10-1 to TRBJ2-1, with 11 bases matching TRBD2. The CDR3 sequence is 16 residues long. CDR1 WNHNN and CDR2 SYGVQD come from the germline V gene (reference sequence). The trim removed 5 bases at V and 9 bases at J, leaving 12 bases unmatched. The CDR3 spells CASSLQLSGGASEQFF. As DNA, the CDR3 is TGCGCCAGCAGTCTACAACTTAGCGGGGGGGCAAGTGAGCAGTTCTTC.

Worth noting for this clonotype: A far larger clone is only one base removed, so a read error is likely. The V gene is TRBV28, the J gene TRBJ2-3; D ambiguous. The V gene's germline CDR1 is MDHEN and CDR2 SYDVKM. Trimming left V 5 bases short and J 2 bases short, with 8 bases between. This CDR3 has 13 residues. In DNA form, the CDR3 reads TGTGCCAGCAGTGAGGCTAACACAGATACGCAGTATTTT. Residues: CASSEANTDTQYF. Full variable domain (outside the CDR3, taken from reference TRBV28 and TRBJ2-3): DVKVTQSSRYLVKRTGEKVFLECVQDMDHENMFWYRQDPGLGLRLIYFSYDVKMKEKGDIPEGYSVSREKKERFSLILESASTNQTSMYLCASSEANTDTQYFGPGTRLTVL.

This chain joins TRBV6-5 and TRBJ1-5; D remains ambiguous. Germline V CDR1 and CDR2: MNHEY, SVGAGI. V lost 0 bases to trimming and J lost 0 bases, with 6 bases between them. The CDR3 has 15 residues. In DNA form, the CDR3 reads TGTGCCAGCAGTTACTCGACCCATAGCAATCAGCCCCAGCATTTT. Encoded protein: CASSYSTHSNQPQHF.

To note about this clonotype: A far larger clone is a single base away, which makes a read error likely. This chain links TRBV10-3 with TRBJ2-7; TRBD1 matches 9 bases. The J call may not be correct, given that the DNA end is closer to TRBJ2-1. CDR3 length: 15 amino acids. Germline V lookup: CDR1 ENHRY, CDR2 SYGVKD. The CDR3, as DNA: TGTGCCATCAGCACCGGGACAGGGACGAACAAAGAGCAGTTCTTC. Protein sequence: CAISTGTGTNKEQFF.

This clonotype was observed many times. The chain has TRBV28 and TRBJ2-7, with TRBD2 matching over 9 bases. The CDR3 totals 19 residues. Germline CDR1 MDHEN, CDR2 SYDVKM. Unmatched junction bases numbered 17, after V lost 5 bases and J lost 0 bases. DNA for the CDR3: TGTGCCAGCAGTGCCGCCGGGACTAGCTCCCGGGGCACCTCCTACGAGCAGTACTTC. Amino acid sequence: CASSAAGTSSRGTSYEQYF. The full variable domain, rest sourced from reference TRBV28 and TRBJ2-7, is DVKVTQSSRYLVKRTGEKVFLECVQDMDHENMFWYRQDPGLGLRLIYFSYDVKMKEKGDIPEGYSVSREKKERFSLILESASTNQTSMYLCASSAAGTSSRGTSYEQYFGPGTRLTVT.

As regards this clonotype: This likely traces to a read error, being one base from a far larger clone. The chain couples TRBV29-1 to TRBJ2-7; perhaps TRBD1 as D (6 bases). The V end lost 3 bases, the J end lost 7 bases, and 19 bases lay between the germline ends. The CDR3 is made up of 14 amino acids. Germline-derived CDR1 and CDR2 are SQVTM and ANQGSEA. The CDR3 loop reads CSVETGLSYNEQYF. The DNA of the CDR3 is TGCAGCGTTGAGACAGGCCTCTCCTACAATGAGCAGTACTTC.

The chain has TRBV28 and TRBJ2-1; 7 bases are a match to TRBD2. V was pared by 4 bases and J by 7 bases, with 25 bases of the junction left unmatched. The CDR3 totals 20 residues. The V gene's germline CDR1 is MDHEN and CDR2 SYDVKM. Here the CDR3 reads CASSCFFLSSTAGVSNEQFF. The CDR3 DNA follows: TGTGCCAGCAGTTGTTTTTTTTTATCAAGCACGGCGGGAGTGTCGAATGAGCAGTTCTTC. Combining the CDR3 with reference TRBV28 and TRBJ2-1 gives the whole variable domain DVKVTQSSRYLVKRTGEKVFLECVQDMDHENMFWYRQDPGLGLRLIYFSYDVKMKEKGDIPEGYSVSREKKERFSLILESASTNQTSMYLCASSCFFLSSTAGVSNEQFFGPGTRLTVL.

This clonotype was recorded many times. V is TRBV6-2 or TRBV6-3 and J is TRBJ2-1; a weak D match, TRBD1 (6 bases). Deletions cut 6 bases from V and 2 bases from J, with 20 bases between. This CDR3 has 17 amino acids. Looked up from germline, CDR1 is MNHEY and CDR2 is SVGEGT. Here the CDR3 reads CASRSTGSIYTYNEQFF. DNA of the CDR3: TGTGCCAGCAGATCGACAGGTTCCATATATACCTACAATGAGCAGTTCTTC.

In the case of this clonotype: With only one base between it and a far larger clone, this is likely a read error. The rearrangement joins TRBV5-1 to TRBJ2-7; D is undetermined. Trimming shortened V by 0 bases and J by 7 bases, and 14 bases separated the two germline ends. Germline V lookup: CDR1 SGHRS, CDR2 YFSETQ. The CDR3 has 14 residues. The CDR3 is CASSLVGLRNEQYF. CDR3 nucleotide sequence: TGCGCCAGCAGCTTGGTCGGTCTTCGCAATGAGCAGTACTTC.

To note about this clonotype: A far larger clone is a single base away, which makes a read error likely. V is TRBV5-4 and J is TRBJ2-1; D is perhaps TRBD1 (6 bases). CDR1 SGHNT and CDR2 YYREEE come from the germline V gene (reference sequence). Deletions cut 1 base from V and 13 bases from J, with 21 bases between. The CDR3 spans 15 residues. The DNA for the CDR3 is TGTGCCAGCAGCTTGTTCCCAGGGGATCAAGAGACCCAGTTCTTC. This gives the protein CASSLFPGDQETQFF.

At least ten counts were recorded for this clonotype. CDR3 sequence (DNA): TGTGCCAGCAGTTCGGCCGGGACAGACCAAGAGACCCAGTACTTC. This sequence encodes CASSSAGTDQETQYF. The chain employs TRBV28 and TRBJ2-5, with 7 bases lining up with TRBD1. V shed 4 bases, J shed 0 bases, and the junction held 5 bases outside the gene matches. In germline, CDR1 is MDHEN, CDR2 SYDVKM. This CDR3 contains 15 residues. Variable domain in full (rest from reference TRBV28 and TRBJ2-5): DVKVTQSSRYLVKRTGEKVFLECVQDMDHENMFWYRQDPGLGLRLIYFSYDVKMKEKGDIPEGYSVSREKKERFSLILESASTNQTSMYLCASSSAGTDQETQYFGPGTRLLVL.

The rearrangement links TRBV3-1 to TRBJ1-3; D not certain. Trimming removed 6 bases from V and 0 bases from J, with 12 bases in between. This CDR3 spans 15 amino acids. From germline, CDR1 is LGHDT and CDR2 YNNKEL (reference sequence). The CDR3 region is CASRDRGSSGNTIYF. DNA for the CDR3: TGTGCCAGCAGAGATCGCGGATCCTCTGGAAACACCATATATTTT.

This clonotype was detected ten times or more. This chain uses TRBV12-3 or TRBV12-4 with TRBJ1-5; 10 nucleotides align to TRBD1. Trimming at V came to 4 bases and at J to 10 bases, leaving 7 bases not matched to a gene. The CDR3 runs to 14 residues. The CDR3 bases are TGTGCCAGCAGTTCGCCGACAGGGGGCGAACCCCAGCATTTT. Protein product: CASSSPTGGEPQHF.

This clonotype was seen a few times. This rearrangement joins TRBV7-2 to TRBJ1-6; maybe TRBD1 (5 bases). There are 12 residues in the CDR3. V shed 5 bases and J shed 13 bases, with 12 bases lying between them. CDR1 SGHTA and CDR2 FQGNSA come from the germline V gene. In DNA form, the CDR3 reads TGTGCCAGCAGCCTTCTGGGGCAGCCCCTCCACTTT. It specifies CASSLLGQPLHF.